Below, one T cell receptor beta chain is given with its context. Its antigen is currently unknown. These data belong to a study of shared clonotypes between healthy human individuals. Findings and limits, study-wide: Donor clonotype sharing was expected to depend on sequencing depth.

Sequencing used immunoSEQ multiplex PCR; TCRdb keeps in-frame clones, though not all of them. The table records some 500,000 clones, around 95% of them present only once. V was clipped by 6 bases and J by 0 bases, with 11 bases between them. CDR3 length equals 15 residues. CDR1 KGHSH and CDR2 LQKENI come from the germline V gene. The rearrangement uses TRBV18 and TRBJ2-2; perhaps TRBD1 as D (6 bases). The sequenced material came from naive CD4+ T cells sorted from blood. This sample's subset: CD45RA+ positively selected. This receptor was identified in a woman under 40 in good health. CDR3 nucleotides: TGTGCCAGCTCGGCCGGGACATCGAACACCGGGGAGCTGTTTTTT. Translated, it gives CASSAGTSNTGELFF.